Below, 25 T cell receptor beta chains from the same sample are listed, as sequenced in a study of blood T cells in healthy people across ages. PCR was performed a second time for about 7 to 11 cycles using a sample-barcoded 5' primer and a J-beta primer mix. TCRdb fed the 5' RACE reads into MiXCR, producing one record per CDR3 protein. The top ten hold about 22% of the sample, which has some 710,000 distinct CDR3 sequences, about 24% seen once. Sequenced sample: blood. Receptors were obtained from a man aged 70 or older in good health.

The CDR3 spells CSASDELQETQYF. CDR3 in DNA: TGCAGTGCCTCCGATGAACTCCAAGAGACCCAGTACTTC. The V gene is TRBV20-1, the J gene TRBJ2-5; D is ambiguous. The length of the CDR3 is 13 residues. V dropped 6 bases and J dropped 1 base, with 12 bases sitting between them. Germline-derived CDR1 and CDR2 are DFQATT and SNEGSKA (reference sequence).

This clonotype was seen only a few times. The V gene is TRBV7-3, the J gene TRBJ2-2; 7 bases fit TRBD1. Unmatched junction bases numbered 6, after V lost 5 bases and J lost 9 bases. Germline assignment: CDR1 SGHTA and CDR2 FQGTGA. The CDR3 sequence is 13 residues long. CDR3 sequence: CASSTDRARELFF. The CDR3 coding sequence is TGTGCCAGCAGCACCGACAGGGCGCGGGAGCTGTTTTTT.

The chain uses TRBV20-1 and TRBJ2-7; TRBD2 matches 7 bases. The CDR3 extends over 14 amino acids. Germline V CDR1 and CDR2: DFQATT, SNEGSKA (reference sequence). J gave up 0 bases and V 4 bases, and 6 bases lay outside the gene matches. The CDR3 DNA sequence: TGCAGTGCTAATAGCGGGTCCAGCTCCTACGAGCAGTACTTC. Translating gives CSANSGSSSYEQYF.

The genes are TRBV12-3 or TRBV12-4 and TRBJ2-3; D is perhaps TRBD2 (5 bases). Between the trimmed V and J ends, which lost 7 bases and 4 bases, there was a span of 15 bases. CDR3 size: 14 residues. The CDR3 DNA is TGTGCCAGCAAATTAGGAAAGGGAGCAGATACGCAGTATTTT. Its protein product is CASKLGKGADTQYF.

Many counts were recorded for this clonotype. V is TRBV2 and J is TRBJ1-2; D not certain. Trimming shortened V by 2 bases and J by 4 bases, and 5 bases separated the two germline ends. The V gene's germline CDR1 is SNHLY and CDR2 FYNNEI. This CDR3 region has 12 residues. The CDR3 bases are TGTGCCAGCAGTGAACAGCGCTATGGCTACACCTTC. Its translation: CASSEQRYGYTF.

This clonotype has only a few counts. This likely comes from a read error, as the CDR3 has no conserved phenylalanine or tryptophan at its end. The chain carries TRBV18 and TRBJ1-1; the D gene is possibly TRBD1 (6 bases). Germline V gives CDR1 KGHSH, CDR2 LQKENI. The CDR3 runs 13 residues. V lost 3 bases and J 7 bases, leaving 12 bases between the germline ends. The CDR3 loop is CASSPGHQLEAFC. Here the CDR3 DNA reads TGTGCCAGCTCACCGGGACACCAACTTGAAGCTTTCTGT.

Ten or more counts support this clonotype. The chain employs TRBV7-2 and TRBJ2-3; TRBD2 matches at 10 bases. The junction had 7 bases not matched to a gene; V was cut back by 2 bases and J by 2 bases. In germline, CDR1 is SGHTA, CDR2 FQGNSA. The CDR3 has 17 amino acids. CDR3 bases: TGTGCCAGCAGCTTACTAGCGGGGGACACTCCCACAGATACGCAGTATTTT. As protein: CASSLLAGDTPTDTQYF.

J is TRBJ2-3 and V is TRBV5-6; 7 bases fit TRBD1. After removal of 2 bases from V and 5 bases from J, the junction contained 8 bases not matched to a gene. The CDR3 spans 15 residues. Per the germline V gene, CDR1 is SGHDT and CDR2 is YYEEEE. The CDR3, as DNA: TGTGCCAGCAGCTTTGGGACAGCCGTGGGAGATACGCAGTATTTT. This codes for CASSFGTAVGDTQYF.

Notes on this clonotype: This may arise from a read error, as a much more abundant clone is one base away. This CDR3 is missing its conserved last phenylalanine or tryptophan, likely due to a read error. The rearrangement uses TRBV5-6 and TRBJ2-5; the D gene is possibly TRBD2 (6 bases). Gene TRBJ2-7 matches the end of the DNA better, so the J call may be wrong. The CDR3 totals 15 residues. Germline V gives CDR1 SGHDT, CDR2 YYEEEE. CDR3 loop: CASSSGRSLSYEQYL. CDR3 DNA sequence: TGTGCCAGCAGCTCCGGGAGATCCCTATCCTACGAGCAGTACCTC.

The CDR3 here is CASSSRGETYEQYV. The CDR3, as DNA: TGCGCCAGCAGCTCCAGGGGGGAGACCTACGAGCAGTACGTC. The chain links TRBV5-1 to TRBJ2-7; TRBD1 is a possible D gene (7 bases). The CDR3 length is 14 residues. Deletions cut 3 bases from V and 2 bases from J, with 12 bases between. CDR1 is SGHRS and CDR2 is YFSETQ in the germline V gene.

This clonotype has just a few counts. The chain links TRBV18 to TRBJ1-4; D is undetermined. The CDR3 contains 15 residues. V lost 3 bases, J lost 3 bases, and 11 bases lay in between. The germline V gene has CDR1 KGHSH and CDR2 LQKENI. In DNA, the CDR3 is TGTGCCAGCTCACCCCGGAAGGCGGCTAATGAAAAACTGTTTTTT. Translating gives CASSPRKAANEKLFF.

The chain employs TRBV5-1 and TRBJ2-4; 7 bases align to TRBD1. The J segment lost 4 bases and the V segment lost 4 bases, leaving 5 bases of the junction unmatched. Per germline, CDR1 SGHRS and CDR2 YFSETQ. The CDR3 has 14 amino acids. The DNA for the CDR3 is TGCGCCAGCAGCACGGACAGGAGGAAAAACATTCAGTACTTC. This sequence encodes CASSTDRRKNIQYF.

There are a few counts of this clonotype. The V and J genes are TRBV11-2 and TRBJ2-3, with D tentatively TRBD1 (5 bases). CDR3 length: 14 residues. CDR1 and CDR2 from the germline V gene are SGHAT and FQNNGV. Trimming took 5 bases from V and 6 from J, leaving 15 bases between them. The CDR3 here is CASSHQTESDTQYF. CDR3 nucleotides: TGTGCCAGCAGCCATCAGACAGAATCGGATACGCAGTATTTT.

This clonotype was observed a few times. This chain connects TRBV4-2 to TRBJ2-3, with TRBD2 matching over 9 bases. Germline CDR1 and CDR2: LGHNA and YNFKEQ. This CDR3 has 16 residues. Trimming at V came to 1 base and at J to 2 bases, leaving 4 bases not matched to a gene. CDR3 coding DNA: TGTGCCAGCAGCCAAGCTGCTAGCGGGGTCACAGATACGCAGTATTTT. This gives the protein CASSQAASGVTDTQYF.

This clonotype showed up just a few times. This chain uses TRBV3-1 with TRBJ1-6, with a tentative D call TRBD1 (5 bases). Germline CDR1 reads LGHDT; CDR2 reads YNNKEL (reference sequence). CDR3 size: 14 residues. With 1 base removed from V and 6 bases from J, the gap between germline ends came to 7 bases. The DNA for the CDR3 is TGTGCCAGCAGCCAAGCAGGGTCTAATTCACCCCTCCACTTT. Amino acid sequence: CASSQAGSNSPLHF.

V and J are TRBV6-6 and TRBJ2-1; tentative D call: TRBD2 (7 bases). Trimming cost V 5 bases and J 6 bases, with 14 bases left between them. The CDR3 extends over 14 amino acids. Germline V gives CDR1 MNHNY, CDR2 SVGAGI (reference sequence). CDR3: CASSRGGGPNEQFF. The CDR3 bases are TGTGCCAGCAGTCGGGGCGGGGGCCCCAATGAGCAGTTCTTC.

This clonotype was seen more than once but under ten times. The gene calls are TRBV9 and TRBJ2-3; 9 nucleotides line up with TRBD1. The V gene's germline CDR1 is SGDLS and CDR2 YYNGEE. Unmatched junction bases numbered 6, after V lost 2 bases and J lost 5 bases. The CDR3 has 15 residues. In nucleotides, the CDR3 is TGTGCCAGCAGCGTGGAGGACAGGGGAGTAGATACGCAGTATTTT. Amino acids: CASSVEDRGVDTQYF.

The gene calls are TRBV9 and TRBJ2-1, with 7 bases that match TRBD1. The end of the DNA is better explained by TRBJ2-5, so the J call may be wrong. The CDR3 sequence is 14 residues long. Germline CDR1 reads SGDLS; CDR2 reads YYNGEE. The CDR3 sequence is CASSQTGSGETQYF. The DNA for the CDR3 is TGTGCCAGCAGCCAGACAGGGTCCGGGGAGACCCAGTACTTC.

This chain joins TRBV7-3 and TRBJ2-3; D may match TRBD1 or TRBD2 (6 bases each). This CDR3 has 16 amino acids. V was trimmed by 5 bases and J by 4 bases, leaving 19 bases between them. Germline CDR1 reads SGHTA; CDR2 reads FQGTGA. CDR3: CASSPVGGPPADTQYF. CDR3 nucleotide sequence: TGTGCCAGCAGCCCCGTAGGGGGGCCCCCCGCAGATACGCAGTATTTT.

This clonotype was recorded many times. The CDR3, as DNA: TGTGCCAGCAGTTCTGGGACCCAGTACTTC. Its protein product is CASSSGTQYF. V gene TRBV6-6 combines with J gene TRBJ2-5, with D unresolved. Trimming stripped 4 bases from V and 7 bases from J, with 4 bases between. Germline-derived CDR1 and CDR2 are MNHNY and SVGAGI (reference sequence). The CDR3 has 10 residues.

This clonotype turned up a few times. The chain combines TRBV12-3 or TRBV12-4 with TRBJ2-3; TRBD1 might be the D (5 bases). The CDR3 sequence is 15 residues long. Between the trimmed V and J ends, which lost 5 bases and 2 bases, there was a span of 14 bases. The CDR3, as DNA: TGTGCCAGCAGTCCCCAGGACACATTCACAGATACGCAGTATTTT. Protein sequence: CASSPQDTFTDTQYF.

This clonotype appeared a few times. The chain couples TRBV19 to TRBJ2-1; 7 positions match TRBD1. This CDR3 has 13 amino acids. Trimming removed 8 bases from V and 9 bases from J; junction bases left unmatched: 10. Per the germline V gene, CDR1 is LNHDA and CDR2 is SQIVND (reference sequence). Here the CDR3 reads CASSTGVGVEQFF. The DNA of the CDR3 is TGTGCCAGTTCAACAGGGGTAGGGGTTGAGCAGTTCTTC.

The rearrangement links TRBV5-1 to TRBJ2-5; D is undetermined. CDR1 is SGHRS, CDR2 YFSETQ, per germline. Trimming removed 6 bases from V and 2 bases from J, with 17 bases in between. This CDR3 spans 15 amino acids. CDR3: CASKVSSNLQETQYF. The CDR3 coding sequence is TGCGCCAGCAAGGTTAGCAGCAACTTACAAGAGACCCAGTACTTC.

The CDR3 DNA follows: TGTGCCAGCTCACCACCGGGCCGCCTAGCCACAGATACGCAGTATTTT. It encodes CASSPPGRLATDTQYF. The gene calls are TRBV18 and TRBJ2-3, with D perhaps matching TRBD2 (5 bases). V lost 0 bases and J 2 bases, leaving 12 bases between the germline ends. The CDR3 is 16 residues long. Germline loops: CDR1 KGHSH, CDR2 LQKENI.

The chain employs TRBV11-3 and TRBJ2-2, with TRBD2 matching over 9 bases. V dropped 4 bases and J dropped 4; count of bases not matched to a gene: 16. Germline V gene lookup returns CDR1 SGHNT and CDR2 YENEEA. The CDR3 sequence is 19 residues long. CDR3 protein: CASSSGGVAGVRGTGELFF. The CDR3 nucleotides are TGTGCCAGCAGCTCTGGGGGGGTAGCGGGAGTTCGCGGCACCGGGGAGCTGTTTTTT.